This TCR beta chain was recorded in a study of shared clonotypes between healthy human individuals. Study in general: Donors consisted of two women and three men between 18 and 49. Study conclusions and caveats: Estimated richness values were generally larger in naive subsets than in memory subsets.

V gave up 2 bases and J gave up 7 bases, with 8 bases separating them. The CDR3 is made up of 12 amino acids. The germline V gene encodes CDR1 SNHLY and CDR2 FYNNEI. About this clone itself: Its antigen is as yet unknown.

Libraries were prepared by immunoSEQ multiplex PCR; TCRdb keeps only in-frame clonotypes and omits some of them. The sample shows approximately 530,000 clones, 90% to 96% of them seen only once. The chain couples TRBV2 to TRBJ1-1; D is ambiguous. The sample consisted of naive CD4+ T cells sorted from blood. Sample subset: CD45RA+ positively selected. The TCR sequence derives from a woman in her 30s in good health. The CDR3 reads CASSEFRHEAFF. The CDR3 DNA follows: TGTGCCAGCAGTGAATTCAGGCATGAAGCTTTCTTT.